This TCR beta chain was found in a study of T cells in Graves' hyperthyroidism and ophthalmopathy (dated by TCRdb to between 2018 and 2020). About the full investigation: Peripheral blood samples were taken at the time of initial diagnosis, prior to any treatment. A discovery cohort of roughly 96 patients, approximately 45 with Graves' ophthalmopathy and more than 55 with stable Graves' hyperthyroidism, was used to find distinguishing TCR V-J signatures. Prospective prediction of ophthalmopathy was tested in an independent validation cohort consisting of about 20 hyperthyroidism patients and some 17 patients who later progressed to ophthalmopathy. The roughly 90 discovery patients were divided at random into training and test sets in a 7:3 ratio. In addition, the study compared T-cell repertoires in thyroid tissue and in blood from five or six Graves' hyperthyroidism patients. Once sampling was done, hyperthyroidism patients were given methimazole at a starting dose of 30 mg daily, whereas ophthalmopathy patients were given high-dose intravenous methylprednisolone. TCR Vbeta CDR3 sequencing of approximately 140 peripheral blood samples (around 45 ophthalmopathy, 75 or so hyperthyroidism and about 17 progressor patients) is reported in the paper.

Measured from the cysteine to the phenylalanine, the CDR3 is 13 residues long. The CDR3 DNA has 39 bases and is translated from base 1. Relative to germline, V is missing 6 bases and J is missing 3 bases, with 0 bases of the junction outside any gene match. CDR1 and CDR2 were assigned from the germline V gene (reference sequence) as SGHAT and FQDESV. TCR beta CDR3 regions were amplified from RNA transcripts. A first-round RT-PCR of the TCR CDR3 used the HTBI primer set with the Qiagen OneStep RT-PCR kit. Libraries were constructed in a second round of multiplex PCR, after which size selection and purification were carried out. The libraries were sequenced on an Illumina HiSeq2000 using paired-end 100 bp reads. In the authors' own workflow: Raw data were processed with SOAPnuke, discarding reads with adapters, uncalled bases, mean Phred below 15, or no exact constant-primer or identifier match. COPE v1.2.5 was used to merge high-quality paired reads, and clonotypes were defined as unique nucleotide sequences. MiTCR v1.1 was used to align clonotypes to the IMGT TRBV, TRBD and TRBJ reference segments. Only V-J combinations with frequency above 0.0001, covering about 99% of repertoires, were analysed. The TCS score was defined as F50 (clonal expansion) divided by E x V (chaos), with BLOSUM62-based TCRdist calculated between CDR3 peptides within each V-J. Welch's t-statistics and random forest reduced some 510 V-J features to fewer than 15, which were used in a naive Bayes classifier (R e1071). The public reads were reanalyzed by TCRdb: fastp trimming at Q25, MiXCR alignment, in-frame beta chains only. Merged by CDR3 protein, the rows form single entries marked with the most common genes and DNA. These V and J calls rely on TCRdb rather than the paper's analysis. Within this sample are over 700,000 distinct CDR3 sequences, with around 20% of them counted one time only. 16% of the sample lies in the top ten.

This clonotype has at least ten counts. There is no known antigen for this receptor. No base quality information exists; no much larger clone differs at one position. Hyperthyroidism patients were newly diagnosed, with disease duration under 2 months, and aged 18 to 65 years. The study excluded patients with uncontrolled infections, other autoimmune diseases, pregnancy or lactation. Diagnoses relied on clinical symptoms, serum thyroxine and TRAb, thyroid ultrasound and orbital computed tomography. Blood from progressor patients was collected at the time of first diagnosis with hyperthyroidism, before any ophthalmopathy symptoms had appeared. PBMCs were separated from about 10 ml of fresh peripheral blood using Ficoll-Paque density gradient centrifugation. Progressor patients were defined as those initially diagnosed with Graves' hyperthyroidism in whom ophthalmopathy developed during follow-up. Trizol reagent was used to extract total RNA, and RNA quality was then checked on an Agilent 2100 Bioanalyzer.

General study outcomes and caveats: Sample size was not statistically predetermined, and blinding of investigators to group allocation was not performed. Most expanded thyroid clonotypes (frequency above 0.001) were also detected in blood, a finding suggesting that blood repertoires may reflect thyroid immune responses. During validation, the model predicted progression to ophthalmopathy a median of approximately 7 months ahead of onset, with 70.59% sensitivity and 72.22% specificity. Ophthalmopathy was separated from stable hyperthyroidism by a 13 V-J signature model, with approximately 85% sensitivity and roughly 81% specificity obtained in cross-validation and 80%/75% obtained in testing.

The sequence joins TRBV11-1 to TRBJ2-5; a stretch of 11 junction bases matches TRBD2. Sequencing was performed on blood. The origin of this receptor is a woman between 50 and 59 years old with Graves' hyperthyroidism that later progressed to Graves' ophthalmopathy. CDR3 sequence: CASRLAGEETQYF. The nucleotide sequence is given as TGTGCCAGCAGACTAGCGGGGGAAGAGACCCAGTACTTC.